The 8 T cell receptor beta chains given below trace back to one sample, sequenced in a study of T-cell reconstitution after alpha-beta-depleted transplantation in children. Unique molecular identifiers featured in how the TCRbeta library was prepared. TCRdb independently ran MiXCR on the PCR reads; one entry per CDR3 protein. The data hold 250,000 to 350,000 distinct CDR3 sequences, with over 8% observed a single time. The sample in question was PBMCs from the stem cell graft donor, obtained from the stem cell graft. These receptors came from a human donor who donated a stem cell graft to a child with SCID.

In its sample, this clonotype was seen many times. The rearrangement joins TRBV5-6 to TRBJ1-2; no clear D. Trimming removed 3 bases at V and 3 bases at J, with 21 bases between. Germline V lookup: CDR1 SGHDT, CDR2 YYEEEE. The CDR3 runs to 17 residues. The CDR3 region is CASSSLGRTEGDYGYTF. CDR3 in DNA: TGTGCCAGCAGCTCCCTCGGGAGAACTGAGGGCGACTATGGCTACACCTTC.

The chain has TRBV12-3 or TRBV12-4 and TRBJ1-2; D unclear. V was pared by 4 bases and J by 8 bases, with 20 bases between. The CDR3 length is 15 residues. CDR3 nucleotides: TGTGCCAGCAGTTCCTCGGTGGCGGGTGGCGAGGGCTACACCTTC. Encoded protein: CASSSSVAGGEGYTF.

This clonotype was picked up a small number of times. This chain links TRBV6-2 or TRBV6-3 with TRBJ1-1, with no clear D. The CDR3 loop spans 13 amino acids. V lost 6 bases and J 4 bases, leaving 12 bases between the germline ends. Germline CDR1 MNHEY, CDR2 SVGEGT. CDR3 sequence reads: CASRLTVGTEAFF. The CDR3 DNA sequence: TGTGCCAGCAGATTGACGGTGGGCACTGAAGCTTTCTTT.

This clonotype was recorded at least ten times. The chain has TRBV9 and TRBJ2-1, with 9 nucleotides matching TRBD1. The V gene end was trimmed by 4 bases and the J gene end by 6 bases; junction bases not matched to a gene: 8. This CDR3 has 15 amino acids. Germline lookup yields CDR1 SGDLS and CDR2 YYNGEE. CDR3 sequence: CASSPGTGLSNEQFF. For the CDR3, the DNA is TGTGCCAGCAGCCCCGGGACAGGGTTGAGCAATGAGCAGTTCTTC.

This clonotype has only a few counts. The gene calls are TRBV6-1 and TRBJ2-3; D is unclear. Trimming took off 6 bases at V and 10 bases at J, with 17 bases between the two ends. CDR1 MNHNS and CDR2 SASEGT come from the germline V gene. The CDR3 covers 13 residues. The CDR3 sequence is CASSDPLRLAQYF. In DNA, the CDR3 is TGTGCCAGCAGCGACCCGTTACGCCTAGCGCAGTATTTT.

This clonotype was counted ten times or more. The CDR3 loop is CSARGDTNQPQHF. The DNA for the CDR3 is TGCAGTGCTAGAGGGGACACAAATCAGCCCCAGCATTTT. The chain couples TRBV20-1 to TRBJ1-5; D perhaps matches TRBD1 (6 bases). The CDR3 length is 13 residues. From germline, CDR1 is DFQATT and CDR2 SNEGSKA (reference sequence). The ends were cut back, 1 base at V and 4 bases at J, with 8 bases in the middle.

This chain joins TRBV20-1 and TRBJ2-3; D gene ambiguous. The CDR3 has 15 residues. In germline, CDR1 is DFQATT, CDR2 SNEGSKA (reference sequence). The ends were cut back, 5 bases at V and 1 base at J, with 16 bases in the middle. In DNA form, the CDR3 reads TGCAGTGCTGTTCTTCTAGGAGCGCGCACAGATACGCAGTATTTT. Residues: CSAVLLGARTDTQYF.

This clonotype was seen ten or more times. The chain uses TRBV5-1 and TRBJ2-3, with 7 bases lining up with TRBD1. V trimming: 4 bases; J trimming: 2 bases; junction bases outside the gene matches: 10. Per the germline V gene, CDR1 is SGHRS and CDR2 is YFSETQ. This CDR3 region has 16 residues. The CDR3: CASSGYGQEHTDTQYF. CDR3 nucleotide sequence: TGCGCCAGCAGCGGATACGGACAGGAGCACACAGATACGCAGTATTTT.